Listed below are T cell receptor beta chains from one sample, sequenced in a study of shared clonotypes between healthy human individuals. Some clones are missing from TCRdb's copy, which holds only in-frame ones; the method was immunoSEQ multiplex PCR. Of some 680,000 clones listed, around 78% are singletons. The material sequenced was memory CD4+ T cells sorted from blood. These receptors all stem from a woman aged 30 to 39 in good health. Both conserved end residues are trimmed from each CDR3. The order of the fields is clone size, V gene, CDR3 protein. Where a row states a size, it is once, few, many or the class of an expanded clone; other rows omit it.

. | TRBV4-1 | ASSQGRVREMQF
few | TRBV7-9 | ASSFGGRAEAF
. | TRBV30 | AWSSGQSVGNTIY
. | TRBV28 | ASEMASVLNEQF
. | TRBV11-2 | ASTTSGRPEETQY
. | TRBV5-1 | ASSLISLQETQY
. | TRBV11-3 | ASSLGGLAGGATDTQY
. | TRBV28 | ASSSGLGATNEKLF
. | TRBV28 | ASGIQVAGELF
. | TRBV30 | AWSRPPLLSSYEQY
. | TRBV19 | ASKTSGRLHNEQF
. | TRBV5-1 | ASSLQGAETQY
many | TRBV7-8 | ASSLEVRDQPQH